One and the same sample provided the 32 T cell receptor beta chains below, sequenced in a study of T cells in Graves' hyperthyroidism and ophthalmopathy. RNA transcripts yielded amplified TCR beta CDR3 regions. First-round RT-PCR of the TCR CDR3 relied on the HTBI primer set. TCRdb analysed the multiplex PCR reads with MiXCR anew, one entry per CDR3 protein. Altogether some 620,000 distinct CDR3 sequences are present, 15% to 20% being singletons, with the ten largest covering less than 4.5%. Sequenced sample: blood. These receptors were collected from a woman aged 30 to 39 with Graves' hyperthyroidism.

This chain links TRBV28 with TRBJ2-1; D possibly corresponds to TRBD2 (5 bases). CDR1 and CDR2 from the germline V gene are MDHEN and SYDVKM. Trimming left V 7 bases short and J 0 bases short, with 10 bases between. The CDR3 is 14 residues long. CDR3 sequence (DNA): TGTGCCAGCAATGCGGGTAGCTCCTACAATGAGCAGTTCTTC. The encoded protein is CASNAGSSYNEQFF. Based on the CDR3 plus reference TRBV28 and TRBJ2-1, the full variable domain is DVKVTQSSRYLVKRTGEKVFLECVQDMDHENMFWYRQDPGLGLRLIYFSYDVKMKEKGDIPEGYSVSREKKERFSLILESASTNQTSMYLCASNAGSSYNEQFFGPGTRLTVL.

This chain joins TRBV20-1 and TRBJ2-7, with 7 bases aligning to TRBD2. Germline V gene lookup returns CDR1 DFQATT and CDR2 SNEGSKA (reference sequence). Trimming cost V 3 bases and J 4 bases; bases outside gene matches: 21. The length of the CDR3 is 18 residues. Here the CDR3 DNA reads TGCAGTGCTAGCGGTTTAGGGACTAACGGGAGAGACAGTTACGAGCAGTACTTC. Protein: CSASGLGTNGRDSYEQYF.

This clonotype was seen repeatedly, ten times or more. The junction does not match germline at one end; this may be a read error. The rearrangement links TRBV27 to TRBJ2-3; D remains unclear. This CDR3 has 13 amino acids. The germline V gene encodes CDR1 MNHEY and CDR2 SMNVEV (reference sequence). For the CDR3, the DNA is TGTGCCTGCAGACGTACTAGCACAGATACGCAGTATTTT. Translating it yields CACRRTSTDTQYF.

This clonotype was counted once. This chain joins TRBV9 and TRBJ1-4; D may be TRBD1 (6 bases). V lost 2 bases to trimming and J lost 8 bases, with 13 bases between them. The CDR3 length is 14 residues. Germline assignment: CDR1 SGDLS and CDR2 YYNGEE. The CDR3: CASSVSGAGEKLFF. The CDR3 nucleotides are TGTGCCAGCAGCGTTTCGGGGGCGGGGGAAAAACTGTTTTTT.

This rearrangement joins TRBV5-1 to TRBJ1-1; a weak D match, TRBD1 (6 bases). Germline V gives CDR1 SGHRS, CDR2 YFSETQ. V was trimmed by 0 bases and J by 4 bases, leaving 10 bases between them. This CDR3 spans 14 amino acids. CDR3 in DNA: TGCGCCAGCAGCTTGGAGGGGGGAATCACTGAAGCTTTCTTT. Translated, it gives CASSLEGGITEAFF.

The chain employs TRBV5-8 and TRBJ2-1, with TRBD2 identical over 7 bases. V shed 0 bases, J shed 6 bases, and the junction held 9 bases outside the gene matches. The germline V gene encodes CDR1 SGHTS and CDR2 YDEGEE. This CDR3 has 16 residues. CDR3 region: CASSLEVWTRSNEQFF. CDR3 nucleotides: TGTGCCAGCAGCTTGGAAGTATGGACTAGATCCAATGAGCAGTTCTTC.

This clonotype was recorded at least ten times. The chain carries TRBV24-1 and TRBJ2-3; D is uncertain. Trimming took 3 bases from V and 3 from J, leaving 12 bases between them. The CDR3 runs 15 residues. Looked up from germline, CDR1 is KGHDR and CDR2 is SFDVKD. CDR3 in amino acids: CATSDPGIVTDTQYF. CDR3 DNA sequence: TGTGCCACCAGTGATCCTGGGATAGTTACAGATACGCAGTATTTT.

This clonotype is a singleton in its sample. The V call is TRBV19, the J call TRBJ2-3, with 9 bases fitting TRBD2. Germline V gives CDR1 LNHDA, CDR2 SQIVND (reference sequence). V was clipped by 7 bases and J by 2 bases; unmatched bases: 25. This CDR3 is 21 amino acids long. In DNA form, the CDR3 reads TGTGCCAGTACCCTCGTCGGCCTCGGGACTAGCTTGGAATACCACACAGATACGCAGTATTTT. Protein product: CASTLVGLGTSLEYHTDTQYF.

This sequence joins TRBV3-1 and TRBJ2-3, with TRBD2 identical over 7 bases. The CDR3 spans 15 residues. V was pared by 2 bases and J by 1 base, with 3 bases of the junction left unmatched. The germline CDR1 and CDR2 sequences are LGHDT and YNNKEL (reference sequence). CDR3 region: CASSQLAERTDTQYF. Written as DNA, the CDR3 is TGTGCCAGCAGCCAACTAGCGGAACGCACAGATACGCAGTATTTT.

This clonotype was seen a few times. The rearrangement links TRBV19 to TRBJ2-1, with D possibly matching TRBD1 (6 bases). This CDR3 is 15 amino acids long. CDR1 and CDR2 (germline): LNHDA, SQIVND (reference sequence). Trimming took off 4 bases at V and 2 bases at J, with 12 bases between the two ends. CDR3 nucleotide sequence: TGTGCCAGTAGTACGGACAGTTCGGCCTACAATGAGCAGTTCTTC. This gives the protein CASSTDSSAYNEQFF.

This clonotype was counted between two and nine times. CDR3 nucleotides: TGTGCCAGCAGCCCCTCCGGGGGCCTGGGGGACACTGAAGCTTTCTTT. It yields the protein CASSPSGGLGDTEAFF. J is TRBJ1-1 and V is TRBV9; D may be TRBD1 (6 bases). The CDR3 is 16 amino acids. The V end lost 4 bases, the J end lost 3 bases, and 19 bases lay between the germline ends. CDR1 and CDR2 (germline): SGDLS, YYNGEE.

There are a few counts of this clonotype. This chain links TRBV19 with TRBJ2-2; D call uncertain. The CDR3 covers 12 residues. Trimming removed 7 bases at V and 5 bases at J, with 8 bases between. Germline assignment: CDR1 LNHDA and CDR2 SQIVND (reference sequence). The CDR3, as DNA: TGTGCCAGTATAGGCCGGACCGGGGAGCTGTTTTTT. This codes for CASIGRTGELFF. Full variable domain (outside the CDR3, taken from reference TRBV19 and TRBJ2-2): DGGITQSPKYLFRKEGQNVTLSCEQNLNHDAMYWYRQDPGQGLRLIYYSQIVNDFQKGDIAEGYSVSREKKESFPLTVTSAQKNPTAFYLCASIGRTGELFFGEGSRLTVL.

The chain joins TRBV9 to TRBJ2-7; possible D gene TRBD2, 7 bases. Germline V gene lookup returns CDR1 SGDLS and CDR2 YYNGEE. The CDR3 sequence is 14 residues long. CDR3 DNA sequence: TGTGACAGAAGCGTAGGGGGGGCCCCCTACGAGCAGTACTTC. It yields the protein CDRSVGGAPYEQYF.

The chain couples TRBV10-1 to TRBJ1-2; possibly TRBD1 for D (6 bases). V was clipped by 4 bases and J by 5 bases, with 14 bases between them. The germline V gene encodes CDR1 WNHNN and CDR2 SYGVQD (reference sequence). The CDR3 sequence is 14 residues long. The CDR3 reads CASSADRLGYGYTF. The CDR3 DNA reads as TGCGCCAGCAGTGCGGACAGACTTGGGTATGGCTACACCTTC.

This clonotype appeared a few times. The genes are TRBV5-5 and TRBJ2-1; 15 bases fit TRBD2. Germline CDR1 and CDR2: SGHKS and YYEKEE (reference sequence). V dropped 4 bases and J dropped 0; count of bases not matched to a gene: 8. This CDR3 has 19 residues. This CDR3 reads CASSTGTSGRRSSYNEQFF. The DNA for the CDR3 is TGTGCCAGCAGCACCGGGACTAGCGGGAGGCGGAGCTCCTACAATGAGCAGTTCTTC.

This clonotype was observed a handful of times. The rearrangement joins TRBV10-1 to TRBJ2-7; no definite D call. The V gene lost 2 bases and the J gene lost 6 bases, with 11 bases spanning the gap. This CDR3 spans 13 amino acids. The germline V gene has CDR1 WNHNN and CDR2 SYGVQD (reference sequence). CDR3 residues: CASSEGLKPEQYF. For the CDR3, the DNA is TGCGCCAGCAGTGAGGGGCTGAAGCCCGAGCAGTACTTC.

This clonotype was observed at least ten times. The CDR3 coding sequence is TGTGCCAGCAGCTTGACGAGGGGAAGTCACAATGAGCAGTTCTTC. Translated: CASSLTRGSHNEQFF. The genes are TRBV7-8 and TRBJ2-1; D may be TRBD1 or TRBD2 (5 bases each). This CDR3 has 15 residues. The germline V and J ends were trimmed by 3 bases and 5 bases, with 14 bases remaining between them. Germline V CDR1 and CDR2: SGHVS, FQNEAQ.

This clonotype was observed at least ten times. The chain joins TRBV3-1 to TRBJ1-1; 9 nucleotides agree with TRBD1. The V segment lost 4 bases and the J segment 6 bases; nucleotides outside the gene matches: 9. There are 15 residues in the CDR3. Germline CDR1 LGHDT, CDR2 YNNKEL (reference sequence). In nucleotides, the CDR3 is TGTGCCAGCAGCCTGTCCGGGACAGGGAGGGCTGAAGCTTTCTTT. It yields the protein CASSLSGTGRAEAFF. The variable domain in full, with the rest retrieved from reference TRBV3-1 and TRBJ1-1, is DTAVSQTPKYLVTQMGNDKSIKCEQNLGHDTMYWYKQDSKKFLKIMFSYNNKELIINETVPNRFSPKSPDKAHLNLHINSLELGDSAVYFCASSLSGTGRAEAFFGQGTRLTVV.

Many counts were recorded for this clonotype. J is TRBJ1-1 and V is TRBV30; no clear D. This CDR3 has 13 amino acids. Germline assignment: CDR1 GTSNPN and CDR2 SVGIG (reference sequence). V lost 3 bases, J lost 1 base, and 9 bases lay in between. CDR3 sequence reads: CAWRHRENTEAFF. Here the CDR3 DNA reads TGTGCCTGGAGACACCGGGAGAACACTGAAGCTTTCTTT.

The J gene is TRBJ2-7, the V gene TRBV12-3 or TRBV12-4; weak D call: TRBD1 (5 bases). This CDR3 is 15 amino acids long. Deletions cut 5 bases from V and 3 bases from J, with 17 bases between. CDR3: CASSPRSQGYYEQYF. For the CDR3, the DNA is TGTGCCAGCAGTCCCCGATCGCAGGGATACTACGAGCAGTACTTC.

This chain links TRBV9 with TRBJ1-2; 8 bases match TRBD1. J was trimmed by 7 bases and V by 1 base; bases with no gene match: 3. CDR1 and CDR2 from the germline V gene are SGDLS and YYNGEE. The CDR3 length is 13 residues. In DNA, the CDR3 is TGTGCCAGCAGCGTACAGGGGGCAATTGGCTACACCTTC. Protein: CASSVQGAIGYTF.

This clonotype showed up many times. The V call is TRBV27, the J call TRBJ2-3; unclear D gene. V was trimmed by 5 bases and J by 1 base, leaving 7 bases between them. Germline lookup yields CDR1 MNHEY and CDR2 SMNVEV (reference sequence). This CDR3 has 13 amino acids. The CDR3 DNA reads TGTGCCAGCAGTCTCGACCGCACAGATACGCAGTATTTT. Protein: CASSLDRTDTQYF.

This clonotype was found many times. The genes are TRBV29-1 and TRBJ2-3; 7 bases agree with TRBD1. V lost 4 bases, J lost 0 bases, and 13 bases stayed unmatched. The CDR3 totals 17 residues. CDR1 and CDR2 from the germline V gene are SQVTM and ANQGSEA. CDR3 coding DNA: TGCAGCGTTGCCGGGACAGCCATACCCCCTAGCACAGATACGCAGTATTTT. The encoded protein is CSVAGTAIPPSTDTQYF.

This chain uses TRBV6-1 with TRBJ1-3, with 7 nucleotides matching TRBD1. The V gene's germline CDR1 is MNHNS and CDR2 SASEGT. This CDR3 spans 17 amino acids. J was trimmed by 0 bases and V by 5 bases; bases with no gene match: 10. DNA for the CDR3: TGTGCCAGCAGTAAACGGTTAAACAGGGGCTCTGGAAACACCATATATTTT. Its translation: CASSKRLNRGSGNTIYF.

This clonotype showed up many times. V and J are TRBV20-1 and TRBJ2-1; the match to TRBD2 covers 7 bases. Looked up from germline, CDR1 is DFQATT and CDR2 is SNEGSKA (reference sequence). This CDR3 comprises 12 residues. Trimming removed 3 bases from V and 8 bases from J; junction bases left unmatched: 4. CDR3 sequence: CSASFGGDEQFF. The CDR3 nucleotides are TGCAGTGCTAGTTTTGGGGGGGATGAGCAGTTCTTC.

This clonotype was seen many times. This chain connects TRBV28 to TRBJ2-6; D is unclear. Germline V gene sequence: CDR1 MDHEN, CDR2 SYDVKM. V was pared by 0 bases and J by 4 bases, with 7 bases between. This CDR3 comprises 15 residues. The CDR3 loop reads CASSLWLSGANVLTF. In DNA, the CDR3 is TGTGCCAGCAGTTTATGGCTCTCAGGGGCCAACGTCCTGACTTTC.

This chain's CDR3 is CASSTRTERDTGELFF. The DNA for the CDR3 is TGTGCCAGCAGCACTAGGACAGAGCGGGACACCGGGGAGCTGTTTTTT. The J gene is TRBJ2-2, the V gene TRBV7-9, with D tentatively TRBD1 or TRBD2 (6 bases each). This CDR3 spans 16 amino acids. V lost 5 bases, J lost 3 bases, and 16 bases lay in between. The germline CDR1 and CDR2 sequences are SEHNR and FQNEAQ (reference sequence).

The gene calls are TRBV27 and TRBJ2-2; D unresolved. The CDR3 length is 13 residues. Trimming cost V 8 bases and J 1 base, with 8 bases left between them. Per germline, CDR1 MNHEY and CDR2 SMNVEV (reference sequence). CDR3 nucleotides: TGTGCCAGCGGTGAGCGGAACACCGGGGAGCTGTTTTTT. This codes for CASGERNTGELFF.

In its sample, this clonotype was seen a few times. This chain connects TRBV15 to TRBJ1-1, with 9 bases aligning to TRBD1. In germline, CDR1 is LNHNV, CDR2 YYDKDF (reference sequence). The CDR3 runs 16 residues. V gave up 4 bases and J gave up 0 bases; unmatched junction bases: 6. CDR3 in amino acids: CATSNTHRGLNTEAFF. In DNA, the CDR3 is TGTGCCACCAGCAATACACACAGGGGGCTGAACACTGAAGCTTTCTTT.

This clonotype was observed a few times. The rearrangement joins TRBV5-1 to TRBJ2-2; D may be TRBD2 (6 bases). The CDR3 runs to 15 residues. Trimming took 4 bases from V and 0 from J, leaving 10 bases between them. In germline, CDR1 is SGHRS, CDR2 YFSETQ. CDR3 residues: CASSTPGANTGELFF. CDR3 DNA sequence: TGCGCCAGCAGCACCCCGGGGGCGAACACCGGGGAGCTGTTTTTT.

V gene TRBV6-9 combines with J gene TRBJ2-5; 9 positions match TRBD1. With V trimmed by 3 bases and J by 9 bases, 23 bases remained unmatched. CDR1 MNHGY and CDR2 SVAAGI come from the germline V gene. The CDR3 covers 19 residues. The CDR3: CASSYLGHGRGQGRTPQYF. In DNA form, the CDR3 reads TGTGCCAGCAGTTACTTGGGACATGGGAGAGGACAGGGGAGGACGCCCCAGTACTTC.

This clonotype has only a few counts. The V gene is TRBV7-2, the J gene TRBJ2-4; tentative D call: TRBD2 (5 bases). Germline values: CDR1 SGHTA, CDR2 FQGNSA. V was trimmed by 5 bases and J by 10 bases, leaving 21 bases between them. The CDR3 consists of 15 residues. For the CDR3, the DNA is TGTGCCAGCAGCGTGGAGATACGGAAGCGAGGGATTCAGTACTTC. It encodes CASSVEIRKRGIQYF. Drawing the rest from reference TRBV7-2 and TRBJ2-4, the complete variable domain is GAGVSQSPSNKVTEKGKDVELRCDPISGHTALYWYRQSLGQGLEFLIYFQGNSAPDKSGLPSDRFSAERTGGSVSTLTIQRTQQEDSAVYLCASSVEIRKRGIQYFGAGTRLSVL.